This TCR beta chain was identified during a study of T cell repertoires in cytomegalovirus infection. For the study at large: Indicated by public TCR beta signatures were CMV infection and matching HLA type. Study-level findings and limits: CMV-specific TCR beta clonotypes restricted by HLA-C dominated the ex vivo response. Using cumulative public TCR beta family frequency, the authors identified those who carried CMV together with the relevant HLA.

This clonotype was seen at least ten times. The antigen is not known. CDR3 size: 15 residues. The V end lost 0 bases, the J end lost 3 bases, and 12 bases lay between the germline ends. The germline V gene has CDR1 MNHEY and CDR2 SMNVEV (reference sequence). MiXCR, run by TCRdb on the reads, gives a single entry per CDR3 protein. The table records 450,000 to 550,000 distinct CDR3 sequences, 16% of them present only once. The chain couples TRBV27 to TRBJ2-7; TRBD2 is a possible D gene (5 bases). The receptor was isolated from a human donor in good health (CMV status not recorded). Some clones in this sample may be carry-over from other donors' samples. Sequenced sample: CD8+ T cells from PBMCs. DNA of the CDR3: TGTGCCAGCAGTTTATCCGGGGAAATAATCTACGAGCAGTACTTC. It codes for CASSLSGEIIYEQYF.